This T cell receptor (beta chain) came from a study of blood T cell repertoires in COVID-19. Assay: immunoSEQ multiplex PCR; the TCRdb copy retains only in-frame clones and omits some. The sample holds more than 200,000 clones; about 83% are singletons and the top ten take around 2.3%. From germline, CDR1 is LGHDT and CDR2 YNNKEL (reference sequence). V lost 4 bases to trimming and J lost 8 bases, with 14 bases between them. The CDR3 contains 13 residues. This sequence originates from a woman in her forties with active or convalescent COVID-19. Sequenced input: peripheral blood. V gene TRBV3-1 (or the pseudogene TRBV3-2) combines with J gene TRBJ1-2; D perhaps matches TRBD1 (6 bases). CDR3 sequence reads: CASSPGTGSGYTF. The CDR3 DNA follows: TGTGCCAGCAGCCCGGGTACAGGGAGCGGCTACACCTTC.